This TCR beta chain was sequenced for a study of shared clonotypes between healthy human individuals. Whole-study results and caveats: With a few donors compared, roughly 5% of naive CD4 clonotypes were shared.

The V and J ends lost 8 bases and 5 bases, in that order; junction bases with no gene match: 9. Germline lookup yields CDR1 SQVTM and CDR2 ANQGSEA. The CDR3 is 15 amino acids. The deep-level immunoSEQ assay was used. Authors' analysis steps: ImmunoSEQ only sent back junction sequences with no quality scores, so filtering was done differently. Sequenced by immunoSEQ multiplex PCR; TCRdb stores in-frame clones only, minus some. The V and J calls and the clone size are those of that table, but D and trimming were determined from the DNA. The top ten hold approximately 1.6% of the sample, which has about 1.9 million clones, about 93% seen once. Comment on this clone: What it binds is unknown.

Naive CD8 cells, CD45RO-negative and positively selected for CCR7, excluded terminally differentiated effector memory CD45RA+ cells. This rearrangement joins TRBV29-1 to TRBJ2-3; TRBD2 agrees at 14 bases. The sample comprised naive CD8+ T cells from PBMCs. The source of this sequence is a man aged 18 to 29 in good health. Some clones in this sample may be carry-over from other donors' samples. The CDR3 sequence: CSLLGLAGVGDTQYF. DNA for the CDR3: TGCAGCTTATTGGGACTAGCGGGAGTAGGAGATACGCAGTATTTT.